This T cell receptor (beta chain) appears in the sequencing data of a study of cytomegalovirus exposure and HLA in healthy donors. Study-level findings and limits: In a later analysis, parvovirus B19, influenza, CMV and Epstein-Barr virus appeared linked to several top co-occurrence clusters. Listed as cytomegalovirus-associated were 150 to 200 TCR beta chains. Later analysis identified a missense DCLRE1C variant that was linked to TCR beta V- and J-gene trimming.

PCR involved 60 Vbeta and 13 Jbeta primers. Produced via immunoSEQ multiplex PCR; TCRdb's table is partial and in-frame only. The profile shows about 130,000 clones, 60% to 80% of them singletons. Looked up from germline, CDR1 is LNHDA and CDR2 is SQIVND (reference sequence). The CDR3 is made up of 14 amino acids. Losses at the gene ends were 3 bases for V and 4 bases for J; bases not matched to a gene: 5. There were likely unrecorded immune exposures, though donors were nominally healthy when sampled. Remarks on this clone: What it binds is unknown.

The TCR originated in a female donor in good health and CMV-seronegative. Material for sequencing was PBMCs. The gene calls are TRBV19 and TRBJ2-5; 7 bases map to TRBD2. The CDR3 bases are TGTGCCAGTAGTATCGCGGGAGTGGCAGAGACCCAGTACTTC. Encoded protein: CASSIAGVAETQYF.